The entry below describes one T cell receptor (beta chain). The entry originates in a study of control samples from healthy donors and cancer patients. The V and J ends lost 3 bases and 6 bases, in that order; junction bases with no gene match: 15. Per germline, CDR1 SGHRS and CDR2 YFSETQ. The CDR3 is 17 amino acids. The protocol was immunoSEQ multiplex PCR, while the TCRdb copy is restricted to in-frame clones and leaves out a portion. The sample consists of roughly 80,000 clones, around 90% of them appearing once. This receptor was taken from an older woman with head and neck cancer. V usage is TRBV5-1 and J usage is TRBJ2-1; TRBD1 matches at 7 bases. The sample taken for sequencing was PBMCs. This CDR3 reads CASSSTPLRQGGNEQFF. CDR3 coding DNA: TGCGCCAGCAGCTCAACTCCCCTGAGACAGGGTGGCAATGAGCAGTTCTTC.